This T cell receptor beta chain appears in the sequencing data of a study of blood T cell repertoires in COVID-19. Study-level background: Samples representing acute and convalescent COVID-19 were sourced from the United States, Italy and Spain.

Under the authors' procedure: Estimation of nucleated cell counts relied on the amplification of reference gene primers. Libraries were prepared by immunoSEQ multiplex PCR; TCRdb keeps only in-frame clonotypes and omits some of them. The V and J calls and clone size were taken over from that table, and D and trimming were inferred from the DNA. The sample contains more than 100,000 clones, more than 75% of which appear only once. V lost 3 bases to trimming and J lost 6 bases, with 15 bases between them. The CDR3 covers 15 residues. Germline V gives CDR1 SGDLS, CDR2 YYNGEE. The clonotype was recovered from a human donor in a cohort sampled during active COVID-19. The J gene is TRBJ1-4, the V gene TRBV9; D perhaps matches TRBD1 (5 bases). The sample taken for sequencing was peripheral blood. CDR3 nucleotides: TGTGCCAGCAGCGAGGGGCAGGGCATGTATGAAAAACTGTTTTTT. It encodes CASSEGQGMYEKLFF.